Presented here are 20 T cell receptor beta chains from one specimen sequenced in a study of T cells in women clearing cervical HPV infection. Sequenced by immunoSEQ multiplex PCR; TCRdb stores in-frame clones only, minus some. This listing includes roughly 34,000 clones. Sequenced input: blood buffy coat. These receptors all stem from a woman aged 18-70 years with a cervical HPV16 infection that either progressed to CIN3+ or cleared (not recorded which).

About this clone itself: The CDR3 goes on 3 residues after the read ends, and that part is filled in from the germline J gene. The chain employs TRBV5-1 and TRBJ2-1, with unresolved D. Trimming pared 5 bases from V and 2 bases from J, leaving 8 bases between. CDR1 and CDR2 (germline): SGHRS, YFSETQ. The CDR3 is made up of 13 amino acids. The CDR3 region is CASSVRAYNEQFF. Partial CDR3 DNA: TGCGCCAGCAGTGTTCGCGCCTACAATGAG.

About this clone itself: The CDR3 extends 3 residues past the end of the read, so its final part is completed from the germline J gene. The gene calls are TRBV20-1 and TRBJ1-5, with TRBD1 matching over 9 bases. With V trimmed by 2 bases and J by 6 bases, 8 bases remained unmatched. CDR1 and CDR2 from the germline V gene are DFQATT and SNEGSKA (reference sequence). The CDR3 runs 15 residues. CDR3: CSARPTGGPSQPQHF. The CDR3 bases that were read are TGCAGTGCTAGACCGACAGGGGGTCCTAGTCAGCCC.

Comments on this clone: The read ends 3 residues early relative to the CDR3; the germline J gene fills the gap. V usage is TRBV7-2 and J usage is TRBJ2-7, with 9 bases fitting TRBD1. This CDR3 region has 15 residues. V was clipped by 4 bases and J by 3 bases; unmatched bases: 7. Germline V CDR1 and CDR2: SGHTA, FQGNSA. The sequenced CDR3 bases are TGTGCCAGCAGCTCACCGACAGGGGGTAACTACGAG. It is translated as CASSSPTGGNYE. The full CDR3 protein reads CASSSPTGGNYEQYF.

As to this clone: With the read ending 3 residues before the CDR3 end, the germline J gene is used to fill in that end. The chain carries TRBV7-8 and TRBJ1-4; D ambiguous. The length of the CDR3 is 15 residues. V was clipped by 5 bases and J by 0 bases, with 10 bases between them. The germline CDR1 and CDR2 sequences are SGHVS and FQNEAQ. CDR3 DNA (partial): TGTGCCAGCAGCCCGCACTTCTCAACTAATGAAAAA. It specifies CASSPHFSTNEK. The full-length CDR3 reads as CASSPHFSTNEKLFF.

Points on this clone: The sequenced fragment ends 3 residues before the CDR3 boundary, so the rest is inferred from the germline J gene. This chain links TRBV20-1 with TRBJ2-7; 7 bases align to TRBD1. With 3 bases clipped from V and 0 bases from J, the junction kept 5 bases outside the gene matches. This CDR3 spans 14 amino acids. Per the germline V gene, CDR1 is DFQATT and CDR2 is SNEGSKA (reference sequence). The CDR3: CSARIPGGSYEQYF. The CDR3 bases that were read are TGCAGTGCTAGGATCCCAGGGGGCTCCTACGAG.

CDR3 protein: CASSLRGGFDGYTF. CDR3 DNA (partial): TGTGCCAGCAGCTTGCGGGGGGGATTCGACGGC. The chain has TRBV5-6 and TRBJ1-2; possibly TRBD1 for D (5 bases). The read halts 3 residues ahead of the CDR3 end, with the missing end drawn from the germline J gene. CDR1 SGHDT and CDR2 YYEEEE come from the germline V gene. The CDR3 spans 14 residues. Using reference TRBV5-6 and TRBJ1-2 for the parts outside the CDR3, the full variable domain is DAGVTQSPTHLIKTRGQQVTLRCSPKSGHDTVSWYQQALGQGPQFIFQYYEEEERQRGNFPDRFSGHQFPNYSSELNVNALLLGDSALYLCASSLRGGFDGYTFGSGTRLTVV.

A note on this clone: Sequencing ends 3 residues short of the CDR3 end; the germline J gene provides the rest. This sequence joins TRBV10-3 and TRBJ2-7; 8 bases fit TRBD1. V trimming: 2 bases; J trimming: 3 bases; junction bases outside the gene matches: 3. The CDR3 length is 14 residues. Germline lookup yields CDR1 ENHRY and CDR2 SYGVKD. The CDR3 loop is CAISEPGGDYEQYF. The CDR3 DNA, read in part, is TGTGCCATCAGTGAGCCAGGGGGCGACTACGAG.

As to this clone: The read ends 3 residues before the CDR3 terminus; that terminus is restored from the germline J gene. The chain combines TRBV7-9 with TRBJ1-2; D unclear. This CDR3 has 14 residues. CDR1 is SEHNR and CDR2 is FQNEAQ in the germline V gene (reference sequence). CDR3 bases read: TGTGCCAGCAGCCCCAACAACGTTTACTACGGG. As protein: CASSPNNVYYG. The full CDR3 reads CASSPNNVYYGYTF.

Incomplete CDR3 DNA: TGCAGTGCTGTAGACAGAAGAGGCACCTACAATGAG. Translating gives CSAVDRRGTYNE. The whole CDR3 region reads CSAVDRRGTYNEQFF. The chain recombines TRBV20-1 with TRBJ2-1, with D possibly matching TRBD1 (5 bases). The CDR3 goes on 3 residues after the read ends, and that part is filled in from the germline J gene. V lost 5 bases and J lost 2, with 16 bases in between. Germline-derived CDR1 and CDR2 are DFQATT and SNEGSKA (reference sequence). The CDR3 loop spans 15 amino acids.

Concerning this clone itself: The read stops 3 residues short of the end of the CDR3; the missing end is completed from the germline J gene. The chain is built from TRBV2 and TRBJ2-3; D is possibly TRBD2 (5 bases). In germline, CDR1 is SNHLY, CDR2 FYNNEI. The length of the CDR3 is 14 residues. CDR3 DNA (partial): TGTGCCAGCAATCGGGGTTCCAGCAATCAGCCG. Amino acids: CASNRGSSNQP. The full CDR3 sequence reads CASNRGSSNQPQYF.

With regard to this clone: The read ends 3 residues shy of where the CDR3 ends; the end is completed using the germline J gene. The rearrangement uses TRBV19 and TRBJ2-1; no reliable D call. The CDR3 has 16 amino acids. Germline V gives CDR1 LNHDA, CDR2 SQIVND (reference sequence). V lost 7 bases, J lost 1 base, and 17 bases lay in between. This CDR3 is CASTQTPGLSYNEQFF. CDR3 DNA (partial): TGTGCCAGTACTCAAACCCCCGGGTTATCCTACAATGAG.

Points on this clone: The read halts 3 residues ahead of the CDR3 end, with the missing end drawn from the germline J gene. The chain carries TRBV19 and TRBJ2-7; D remains unclear. The CDR3 is made up of 13 amino acids. The germline V gene has CDR1 LNHDA and CDR2 SQIVND (reference sequence). Trimming removed 7 bases at V and 3 bases at J, with 13 bases between. CDR3 amino acids: CASKGQAHYEQYF. CDR3 DNA (partial): TGTGCCAGTAAAGGGCAGGCCCACTACGAG.

A remark on this clone: The DNA ends 3 residues before the CDR3 does, and the rest of the CDR3 is filled in from the germline J gene. The chain is built from TRBV5-1 and TRBJ2-7; 10 bases fit TRBD2. The V gene's germline CDR1 is SGHRS and CDR2 YFSETQ. The ends lost 0 bases at V and 6 bases at J; junction bases unmatched: 9. The CDR3 runs 16 residues. CDR3 protein: CASSLVSGGTLSEQYF. The sequenced part of the CDR3 DNA is TGCGCCAGCAGCTTGGTTAGCGGGGGGACCTTGTCCGAG.

Remarks on this clone: The CDR3 extends 3 residues past the end of the read, so its final part is completed from the germline J gene. The chain links TRBV20-1 to TRBJ2-1, with 9 bases identical to TRBD2. The CDR3 covers 15 residues. CDR1 and CDR2 (germline): DFQATT, SNEGSKA (reference sequence). Trimming cost V 1 base and J 8 bases; bases outside gene matches: 9. CDR3: CSARGQAGGAYEQFF. Partial CDR3 DNA: TGCAGTGCTAGAGGGCAGGCGGGGGGGGCCTATGAG.

Comment on this clone: Sequencing ends 3 residues short of the CDR3 end; the germline J gene provides the rest. This chain uses TRBV7-9 with TRBJ1-2, with 8 bases fitting TRBD1. CDR3 length: 15 amino acids. In germline, CDR1 is SEHNR, CDR2 FQNEAQ (reference sequence). The CDR3 bases that were read are TGTGCCAGCAGCGCCAGGACAGGGTTTGGCTACGAC. This translates into CASSARTGFGYD. The whole CDR3 protein reads CASSARTGFGYDYTF. The whole variable domain, filled in from reference TRBV7-9 and TRBJ1-2, reads DTGVSQNPRHKITKRGQNVTFRCDPISEHNRLYWYRQTLGQGPEFLTYFQNEAQLEKSRLLSDRFSAERPKGSFSTLEIQRTEQGDSAMYLCASSARTGFGYDYTFGSGTRLTVV.

About this clone itself: Coverage ceases 3 residues before the CDR3 finishes, and the germline J gene fills in the end. V gene TRBV18 combines with J gene TRBJ1-2; D is unclear. Germline assignment: CDR1 KGHSH and CDR2 LQKENI. This CDR3 has 13 residues. This CDR3 reads CASSPPGQVDYTF. Partial CDR3 DNA: TGTGCCAGCTCACCACCCGGCCAGGTCGAC.

As regards this clone: Read data end 3 residues before the CDR3 end; the end is taken from the germline J gene. The rearrangement links TRBV2 to TRBJ2-2; D is unclear. The V gene lost 7 bases and the J gene lost 4 bases, with 10 bases spanning the gap. Looked up from germline, CDR1 is SNHLY and CDR2 is FYNNEI. The CDR3 runs to 13 residues. The sequenced part of the CDR3 DNA is TGTGCCAGCACCCCTTTCTCCACCGGGGAG. This gives the protein CASTPFSTGE. The whole CDR3 sequence is CASTPFSTGELFF.

A note on this clone: The read halts 3 residues ahead of the CDR3 end, with the missing end drawn from the germline J gene. The chain uses TRBV29-1 and TRBJ2-5; tentative D call: TRBD1 (5 bases). Germline CDR1 and CDR2: SQVTM and ANQGSEA. V lost 8 bases, J lost 0 bases, and 10 bases lay in between. This CDR3 is 12 amino acids long. This CDR3 reads CSTQDNQETQYF. Incomplete CDR3 DNA: TGCAGCACCCAGGACAACCAAGAGACC.

As concerns this clone: With the read ending 3 residues before the CDR3 end, the germline J gene is used to fill in that end. The chain employs TRBV7-9 and TRBJ1-2, with no clear D. CDR1 is SEHNR and CDR2 is FQNEAQ in the germline V gene (reference sequence). The CDR3 runs 13 residues. The sequenced part of the CDR3 DNA is TGTGCCAGCAGCCGGGGAATATACAATGAC. Encoded protein: CASSRGIYND. The whole CDR3 reads CASSRGIYNDYTF.

With regard to this clone: With the read ending 3 residues before the CDR3 end, the germline J gene is used to fill in that end. V and J are TRBV20-1 and TRBJ2-7; D is uncertain. Looked up from germline, CDR1 is DFQATT and CDR2 is SNEGSKA (reference sequence). The V end was cut by 1 base, the J end by 2 bases, with 3 bases between. CDR3 length: 11 amino acids. CDR3 protein: CSARATYEQYF. The CDR3 bases that were read are TGCAGTGCTAGAGCTACCTACGAG.